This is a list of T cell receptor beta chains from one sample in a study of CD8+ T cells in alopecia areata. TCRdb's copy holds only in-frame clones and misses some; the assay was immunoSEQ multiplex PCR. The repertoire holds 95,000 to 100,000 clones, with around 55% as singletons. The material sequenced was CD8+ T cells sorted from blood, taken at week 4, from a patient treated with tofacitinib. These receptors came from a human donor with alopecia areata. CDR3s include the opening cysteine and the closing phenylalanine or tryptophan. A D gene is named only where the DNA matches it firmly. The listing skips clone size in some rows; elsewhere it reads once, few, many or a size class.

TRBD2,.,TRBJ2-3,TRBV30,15,TGTGCCGGGGGAGATCTAGCGGGAGTGGTAGATACGCAGTATTTT,CAGGDLAGVVDTQYF
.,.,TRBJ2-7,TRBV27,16,TGTGCCAGCAGTTTATCCCGTGGCCCGGGCCACTACGAGCAGTACTTC,CASSLSRGPGHYEQYF
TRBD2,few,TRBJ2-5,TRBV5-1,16,TGCGCCAGCAGCGAGGGACTAGCGCAAGTTCAAGAGACCCAGTACTTC,CASSEGLAQVQETQYF
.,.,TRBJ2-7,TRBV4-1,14,TGCGCCAGCAGCCAAGGTGGGTCACCCTACGAGCAGTACTTC,CASSQGGSPYEQYF
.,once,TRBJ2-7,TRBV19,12,TGTGCCAGTAGTCGGGGGTACTACGAGCAGTACTTC,CASSRGYYEQYF
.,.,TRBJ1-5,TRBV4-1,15,TGCGCCAGCAGCCAAGTAAGGGGCGGGGTGGAGCCCCAGCATTTT,CASSQVRGGVEPQHF
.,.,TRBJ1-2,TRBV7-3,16,TGTGCCAGCAGCTTTCCTTCGAGGGGACCTAACTATGGCTACACCTTC,CASSFPSRGPNYGYTF
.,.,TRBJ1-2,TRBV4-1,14,TGCGCCAGCAGCCAACGGGCCACCAACTATGGCTACACCTTC,CASSQRATNYGYTF
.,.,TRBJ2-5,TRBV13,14,TGTGCCAGCAGCTCGGACGGGACGCCACGGGACCAGTACTTC,CASSSDGTPRDQYF
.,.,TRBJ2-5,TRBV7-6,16,TGTGCCAGCAGCTTAGTAGCGTCTTGGACGCAAGAGACCCAGTACTTC,CASSLVASWTQETQYF
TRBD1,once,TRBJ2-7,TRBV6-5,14,TGTGCCAGCAGGGGGGACAGGGGGCCCTACGAGCAGTACTTC,CASRGDRGPYEQYF
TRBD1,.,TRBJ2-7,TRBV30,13,TGTGCCTGGAACCCGGGACAGGGCTACGAGCAGTACTTC,CAWNPGQGYEQYF
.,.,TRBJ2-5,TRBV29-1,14,TGCAGCGTTGTGGGCACTACGTGGGTGGTGACCCAGTACTTC,CSVVGTTWVVTQYF
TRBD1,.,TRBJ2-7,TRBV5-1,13,TGCGCCAGCAGCTTGTGGACAGGTGACGAGCAGTACTTC,CASSLWTGDEQYF
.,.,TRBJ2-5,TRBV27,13,TGTGCCAGCAGCGTGAACTACCCGGAGACCCAGTACTTC,CASSVNYPETQYF
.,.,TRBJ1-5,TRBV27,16,TGTGCCAGCAGTCCATTGAAGGGCCAGATTCATCAGCCCCAGCATTTT,CASSPLKGQIHQPQHF
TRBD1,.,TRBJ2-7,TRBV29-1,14,TGCAGCGTTAACCCGGGGACAGGGGAGGGCGAGCAGTACTTC,CSVNPGTGEGEQYF
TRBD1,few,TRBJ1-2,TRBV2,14,TGTGCCAGCAGGGAACAGGGGGTTAACTATGGCTACACCTTC,CASREQGVNYGYTF
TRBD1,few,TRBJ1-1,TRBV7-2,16,TGTGCCAGCAGCGAGGACAGGGTAGATTTTAGCACTGAAGCTTTCTTT,CASSEDRVDFSTEAFF
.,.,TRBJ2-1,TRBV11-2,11,TGTGCCAGCAGCATGACCCTCCGGGTGTTCTTC,CASSMTLRVFF
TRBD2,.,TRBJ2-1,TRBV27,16,TGTGCCAGCAGTTTAAGAGGGAGGACTAGATACAATGAGCAGTTCTTC,CASSLRGRTRYNEQFF
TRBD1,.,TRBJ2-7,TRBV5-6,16,TGTGCCAGCAGCTTGGCCCCGGGACAGGTTCAGGCCGAGCAGTACTTC,CASSLAPGQVQAEQYF
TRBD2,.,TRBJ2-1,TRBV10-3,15,TGTGCCATCGGATCACTAGCGGGGGCCGACAATGAGCAGTTCTTC,CAIGSLAGADNEQFF
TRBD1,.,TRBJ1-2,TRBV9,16,TGTGCCAGCAGCCCGGCATCCCAAGGGGGCGCGGATGGCTACACCTTC,CASSPASQGGADGYTF
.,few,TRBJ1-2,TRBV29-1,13,TGCAGCGCGGCGGGGGGACCGAACTATGGCTACACCTTC,CSAAGGPNYGYTF
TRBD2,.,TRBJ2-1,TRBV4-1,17,TGCGCCAGCAGCCGTACTTCTAGCGGGGGGGCCTCCAATGAGCAGTTCTTC,CASSRTSSGGASNEQFF
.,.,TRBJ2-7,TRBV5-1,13,TGCGCCAGCAGCTTGGTAGAGGGCTACGAGCAGTACTTC,CASSLVEGYEQYF
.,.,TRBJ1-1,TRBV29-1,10,TGCAGCGTTGTTTACACTGAAGCTTTCTTT,CSVVYTEAFF
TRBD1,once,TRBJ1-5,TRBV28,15,TGTGCCAGCAGCCAAACAGGGGTGGGCAATCAGCCCCAGCATTTT,CASSQTGVGNQPQHF
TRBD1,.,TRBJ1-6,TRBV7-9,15,TGCGCCAGCAGCCAAGATGGAGAGGGGGCTTCACCCCTCCACTTT,CASSQDGEGASPLHF
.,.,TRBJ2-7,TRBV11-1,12,TGTGCCAGCAGCTCGAGCTCCTACGAGCAGTACTTC,CASSSSSYEQYF
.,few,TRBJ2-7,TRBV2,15,TGTGCCAGCAATGGGCGCGGAGGGGAGGACTACGAGCAGTACTTC,CASNGRGGEDYEQYF
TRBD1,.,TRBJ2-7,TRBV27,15,TGTGCCAGCAGTTTCGGACAGGGGAGCTCCTACGAGCAGTACTTC,CASSFGQGSSYEQYF
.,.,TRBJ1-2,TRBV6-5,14,TGTGCCAGCAGTTACTTTGGGGGGCAATATGGCTACACCTTC,CASSYFGGQYGYTF
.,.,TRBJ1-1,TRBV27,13,TGTGCCAGCAGTTGGGGGGCACAGGGTGAAGCTTTCTTT,CASSWGAQGEAFF
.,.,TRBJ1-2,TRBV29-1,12,TGCAGCGTTGTGGCAGCTAACTATGGCTACACCTTC,CSVVAANYGYTF
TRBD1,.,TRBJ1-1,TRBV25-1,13,TGTGCCAGCACCACAGGGGGGAACACTGAAGCTTTCTTT,CASTTGGNTEAFF
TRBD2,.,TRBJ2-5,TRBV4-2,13,TGTGCCAGCAGCCAAGAGGGGGGGGAGACCCAGTACTTC,CASSQEGGETQYF
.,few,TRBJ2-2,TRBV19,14,TGTGCCAGTAGTACCGGGACCTTATCCGGGGAGCTGTTTTTT,CASSTGTLSGELFF
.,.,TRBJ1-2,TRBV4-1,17,TGCGCCAGCAGCCAGGAATCTGGGCACACGGCTAACTATGGCTACACCTTC,CASSQESGHTANYGYTF
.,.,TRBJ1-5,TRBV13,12,TGTGCCAGCAGCTCAGTCGGGCAGCCCCAGCATTTT,CASSSVGQPQHF
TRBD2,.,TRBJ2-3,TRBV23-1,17,TGCGCCGCGGGTCGACAGGGGATAGCGGGAGGGCTTGATACGCAGTATTTT,CAAGRQGIAGGLDTQYF
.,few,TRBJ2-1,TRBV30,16,TGTGCCTGGAGTGCCCGGCCCCCCGGGCGATACAATGAGCAGTTCTTC,CAWSARPPGRYNEQFF
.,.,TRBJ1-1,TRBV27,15,TGTGCCACCTCGACGGACGGCGAAATGAACACTGAAGCTTTCTTT,CATSTDGEMNTEAFF
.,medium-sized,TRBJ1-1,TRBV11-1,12,TGTGCCAGCAGCGACGGCCTCCTATCAGCTTTCTTT,CASSDGLLSAFF
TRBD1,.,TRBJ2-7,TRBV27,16,TGTGCCAGCAGTACTAGGGACAGCCATCCCCACTACGAGCAGTACTTC,CASSTRDSHPHYEQYF
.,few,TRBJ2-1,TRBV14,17,TGTGCCAGCAGCCAAGAGGCTAGCAGACTAAATCACAATGAGCAGTTCTTC,CASSQEASRLNHNEQFF
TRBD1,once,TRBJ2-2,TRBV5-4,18,TGTGCCAGCAGCTCGATGAGCGGACAGGGGCCGAACACCGGGGAGCTGTTTTTT,CASSSMSGQGPNTGELFF
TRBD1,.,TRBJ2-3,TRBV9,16,TGTGCCAGCAGCCTTGACAGGGTGTGGGAAACAGATACGCAGTATTTT,CASSLDRVWETDTQYF
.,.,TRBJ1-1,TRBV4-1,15,TGCGCCAGCAGCCAAGATTCGCAGGTGAACACTGAAGCTTTCTTT,CASSQDSQVNTEAFF
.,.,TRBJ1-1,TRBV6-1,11,TGTGCCAGCAGTGGTTACCCAGAAGCTTTCTTT,CASSGYPEAFF
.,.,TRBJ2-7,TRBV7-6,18,TGTGCCAGCAGCTTCAGTCGCAACGACGGAAGCCCTACCTACGAGCAGTACTTC,CASSFSRNDGSPTYEQYF
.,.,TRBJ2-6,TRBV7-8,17,TGTGCCAGCAGCTTAGATGGGATGAGCTCTGGGGCCAACGTCCTGACTTTC,CASSLDGMSSGANVLTF
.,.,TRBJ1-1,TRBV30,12,TGTGCCTGGAGTGTAAGGGGCACTGAAGCTTTCTTT,CAWSVRGTEAFF
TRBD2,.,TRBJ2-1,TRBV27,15,TGTGCCAGCAGCCCCAGCGGGGGGCGATACAATGAGCAGTTCTTC,CASSPSGGRYNEQFF
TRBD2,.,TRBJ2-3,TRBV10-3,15,TGTGCCATCAGGGTAGCGGGGATTAGCACAGATACGCAGTATTTT,CAIRVAGISTDTQYF
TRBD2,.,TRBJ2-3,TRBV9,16,TGTGCCAGCAGCGTAGCTAGCGGGGGGGCCGACGATACGCAGTATTTT,CASSVASGGADDTQYF
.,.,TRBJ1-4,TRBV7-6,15,TGTGCCAGCAGCGTACCCGGAAGAGATACCGCTAAACTGTTTTTT,CASSVPGRDTAKLFF
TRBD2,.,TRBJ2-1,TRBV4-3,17,TGCGCCAGCAGCCAGGTCCTAGGACTAGCAGGGGTTGAGGGGCAGTTCTTC,CASSQVLGLAGVEGQFF
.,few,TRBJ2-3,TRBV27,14,TGTGCCAGCAGTTTATCTTCGGTGGCAGATACGCAGTATTTT,CASSLSSVADTQYF